A single sample gave rise to the 18 T cell receptor beta chains below, sequenced in a study of CD8 T cells in Susac syndrome. RNA was extracted with the RNeasy kit, and a quantity of roughly 0.5 to 1 ug was reverse transcribed using random hexamers. TCRdb redid the calling of the immunoSEQ multiplex PCR reads with MiXCR, one entry per CDR3 protein. Of 75,000 to 95,000 distinct CDR3 sequences listed, 95% are singletons. The sequencing sample was made of CD8+ T cells from PBMCs. Receptor source: a human donor with Susac syndrome.

The CDR3 sequence is CASSEKGQAVEAFF. In DNA, the CDR3 is TGTGCCAGCAGTGAAAAGGGACAGGCCGTCGAAGCTTTCTTT. The chain combines TRBV2 with TRBJ1-1, with TRBD1 matching 8 bases. Unmatched junction bases numbered 7, after V lost 2 bases and J lost 8 bases. This CDR3 region has 14 residues. From germline, CDR1 is SNHLY and CDR2 FYNNEI. The full variable domain, completed using reference TRBV2 and TRBJ1-1, is EPEVTQTPSHQVTQMGQEVILRCVPISNHLYFYWYRQILGQKVEFLVSFYNNEISEKSEIFDDQFSVERPDGSNFTLKIRSTKLEDSAMYFCASSEKGQAVEAFFGQGTRLTVV.

The V call is TRBV29-1, the J call TRBJ2-2; possibly TRBD1 for D (6 bases). The V end was cut by 4 bases, the J end by 9 bases, with 18 bases between. The germline V gene has CDR1 SQVTM and CDR2 ANQGSEA. The CDR3 runs 14 residues. CDR3 nucleotides: TGCAGCGTTGTAATGGCAGGGGTTAGCCGGGAGCTGTTTTTT. This codes for CSVVMAGVSRELFF.

The chain carries TRBV2 and TRBJ2-3, with 9 positions matching TRBD1. Germline loops: CDR1 SNHLY, CDR2 FYNNEI. The ends lost 7 bases at V and 2 bases at J; junction bases unmatched: 7. CDR3 length: 15 amino acids. CDR3 amino acids: CASIGDRDHTDTQYF. The CDR3 region has the DNA TGTGCCAGCATTGGGGACAGGGACCACACAGATACGCAGTATTTT.

The chain combines TRBV30 with TRBJ2-2; no clear D gene. Per germline, CDR1 GTSNPN and CDR2 SVGIG (reference sequence). The CDR3 contains 11 residues. Trimming pared 4 bases from V and 6 bases from J, leaving 6 bases between. In DNA form, the CDR3 reads TGTGCCTGGACTGGGGCCGGGGAGCTGTTTTTT. It encodes CAWTGAGELFF.

The V call is TRBV6-1, the J call TRBJ2-7, with 10 bases that match TRBD2. The CDR3 is 15 residues long. Per germline, CDR1 MNHNS and CDR2 SASEGT. With 3 bases clipped from V and 2 bases from J, the junction kept 4 bases outside the gene matches. The CDR3 protein is CASSDGAGGPYEQYF. CDR3 sequence (DNA): TGTGCCAGCAGTGATGGAGCGGGAGGGCCCTACGAGCAGTACTTC.

The V call is TRBV20-1, the J call TRBJ1-1; D ambiguous. Germline V CDR1 and CDR2: DFQATT, SNEGSKA (reference sequence). There are 12 residues in the CDR3. The V end lost 0 bases, the J end lost 8 bases, and 10 bases lay between the germline ends. CDR3 nucleotides: TGCAGTGCTAGAGATCCACAGTGGGAAGCTTTCTTT. This gives the protein CSARDPQWEAFF.

This chain connects TRBV29-1 to TRBJ2-1; 10 bases align to TRBD2. Germline CDR1 and CDR2: SQVTM and ANQGSEA. This CDR3 is built from 12 residues. Trimming removed 7 bases from V and 7 bases from J; junction bases left unmatched: 4. CDR3 amino acids: CSAISGRNEQFF. The CDR3 DNA follows: TGCAGCGCCATTAGCGGGAGGAATGAGCAGTTCTTC.

This clonotype has just a few counts. The V and J genes are TRBV29-1 and TRBJ2-2; 9 bases are a match to TRBD1. The ends lost 2 bases at V and 5 bases at J; junction bases unmatched: 9. CDR3 size: 16 residues. Per the germline V gene, CDR1 is SQVTM and CDR2 is ANQGSEA. The CDR3 sequence is CSVETGGQGITGELFF. The CDR3 DNA follows: TGCAGCGTTGAAACGGGTGGACAGGGGATAACCGGGGAGCTGTTTTTT.

The rearrangement links TRBV7-2 to TRBJ2-7; TRBD2 aligns across 9 bases. Germline CDR1 SGHTA, CDR2 FQGNSA. This CDR3 has 14 amino acids. Germline trimming cut 5 bases from V and 3 bases from J; bases unmatched to any gene: 5. The CDR3: CASSRTSEHYEQYF. CDR3 nucleotide sequence: TGTGCCAGCAGCCGGACTAGCGAACACTACGAGCAGTACTTC.

The rearrangement joins TRBV3-1 to TRBJ2-1; 9 nucleotides align to TRBD2. In germline, CDR1 is LGHDT, CDR2 YNNKEL (reference sequence). The trim removed 3 bases at V and 7 bases at J, leaving 10 bases unmatched. The CDR3 extends over 16 amino acids. For the CDR3, the DNA is TGTGCCAGCAGCCAGGCAGGGACTAGCCTTTGGAATGAGCAGTTCTTC. Its protein is CASSQAGTSLWNEQFF.

V and J are TRBV24-1 and TRBJ2-3; the D is unclear. Germline assignment: CDR1 KGHDR and CDR2 SFDVKD. Deletions cut 5 bases from V and 2 bases from J, with 10 bases between. The CDR3 has 14 residues. CDR3 sequence reads: CATSGPDPTDTQYF. The DNA of the CDR3 is TGTGCCACCAGTGGGCCGGACCCCACAGATACGCAGTATTTT.

CDR3 amino acids: CAWGVQGYEETQYF. The CDR3 nucleotides read TGTGCCTGGGGGGTTCAGGGGTACGAGGAGACCCAGTACTTC. The chain combines TRBV30 with TRBJ2-5, with D tentatively TRBD1 (6 bases). Germline-derived CDR1 and CDR2 are GTSNPN and SVGIG (reference sequence). V lost 5 bases to trimming and J lost 5 bases, with 18 bases between them. This CDR3 is built from 14 residues.

CDR3 bases: TGTGCCAGCAGCCAACTAGCGGGAGACTACCAAGAGACCCAGTACTTC. Its protein is CASSQLAGDYQETQYF. The chain carries TRBV3-1 and TRBJ2-5; TRBD2 aligns across 10 bases. The V segment lost 2 bases and the J segment 0 bases; nucleotides outside the gene matches: 3. The CDR3 spans 16 residues. Per germline, CDR1 LGHDT and CDR2 YNNKEL (reference sequence).

The rearrangement links TRBV12-3 or TRBV12-4 to TRBJ2-3; possible D gene TRBD1, 6 bases. This CDR3 has 15 residues. V lost 8 bases and J 4 bases, leaving 19 bases between the germline ends. DNA for the CDR3: TGTGCCAGCCCTTCCCGGGACAACGTCCCAGATACGCAGTATTTT. Protein product: CASPSRDNVPDTQYF.

This chain links TRBV27 with TRBJ2-7, with a weak D call TRBD2 (7 bases). Germline CDR1 and CDR2: MNHEY and SMNVEV (reference sequence). CDR3 length equals 14 residues. The V gene lost 4 bases and the J gene lost 5 bases, with 15 bases spanning the gap. CDR3 sequence: CASSSEGGWDEQYF. CDR3 bases: TGTGCCAGCAGTTCCGAGGGGGGGTGGGACGAGCAGTACTTC.

The chain recombines TRBV7-6 with TRBJ2-2; D not resolved. The V end was cut by 5 bases, the J end by 7 bases, with 8 bases between. CDR3 length equals 12 residues. Germline V gives CDR1 SGHVS, CDR2 FNYEAQ. CDR3 loop: CASSPPNGELFF. CDR3 DNA: TGTGCCAGCAGCCCTCCGAACGGGGAGCTGTTTTTT. Using reference TRBV7-6 and TRBJ2-2 for the parts outside the CDR3, the full variable domain is GAGVSQSPRYKVTKRGQDVALRCDPISGHVSLYWYRQALGQGPEFLTYFNYEAQQDKSGLPNDRFSAERPEGSISTLTIQRTEQRDSAMYRCASSPPNGELFFGEGSRLTVL.

The rearrangement joins TRBV27 to TRBJ1-1; D is possibly TRBD1 (6 bases). Trimming shortened V by 4 bases and J by 5 bases, and 11 bases separated the two germline ends. CDR1 MNHEY and CDR2 SMNVEV come from the germline V gene (reference sequence). The CDR3 is 13 residues long. The CDR3 spells CASSSGAGTEAFF. The CDR3 coding sequence is TGTGCCAGCAGTTCAGGGGCGGGGACTGAAGCTTTCTTT.

The chain combines TRBV21-1 with TRBJ2-1; TRBD2 is the table's D call, not checked against the DNA. TRBV21-1 is a pseudogene. There are 16 residues in the CDR3. The DNA for the CDR3 is TGTGCCAGCAGCGCCTTTGAGCGGCCGATTTACAATGAGCAGTTCTTC. It encodes CASSAFERPIYNEQFF.